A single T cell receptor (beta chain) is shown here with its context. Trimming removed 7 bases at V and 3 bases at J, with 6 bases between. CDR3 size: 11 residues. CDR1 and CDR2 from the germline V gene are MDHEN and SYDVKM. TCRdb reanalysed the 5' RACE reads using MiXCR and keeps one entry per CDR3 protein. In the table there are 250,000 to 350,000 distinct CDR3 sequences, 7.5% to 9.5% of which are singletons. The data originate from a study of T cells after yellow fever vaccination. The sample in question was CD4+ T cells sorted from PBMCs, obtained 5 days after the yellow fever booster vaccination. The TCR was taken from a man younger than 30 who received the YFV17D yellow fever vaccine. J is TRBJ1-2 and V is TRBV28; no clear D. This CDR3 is CASNGDYGYTF. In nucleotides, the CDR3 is TGTGCCAGCAACGGAGACTATGGCTACACCTTC.